This entry lists 7 T cell receptor beta chains sequenced from one sample in a study of blood T cells in healthy people across ages. Next came a second PCR, run for about 6 to 11 cycles, which used a sample-barcoded 5' primer along with a J-beta primer mix. TCRdb called the 5' RACE reads again in MiXCR, with one record for every CDR3 protein. The sample has hundreds of thousands of distinct CDR3 sequences; more than 45% are singletons. Sequencing was done on a sample of blood. These TCRs come from a woman older than 75 in good health.

The V and J genes are TRBV27 and TRBJ1-4; 9 positions match TRBD1. Germline V CDR1 and CDR2: MNHEY, SMNVEV (reference sequence). The CDR3 has 15 residues. The J segment lost 4 bases and the V segment lost 4 bases, leaving 4 bases of the junction unmatched. CDR3 nucleotide sequence: TGTGCCAGCAGTTCCCTGGGACAGGGTAATGAAAAACTGTTTTTT. Its protein is CASSSLGQGNEKLFF. The variable domain in full, completed from reference TRBV27 and TRBJ1-4, reads EAQVTQNPRYLITVTGKKLTVTCSQNMNHEYMSWYRQDPGLGLRQIYYSMNVEVTDKGDVPEGYKVSRKEKRNFPLILESPSPNQTSLYFCASSSLGQGNEKLFFGSGTQLSVL.

The rearrangement links TRBV6-6 to TRBJ1-2; D uncertain. V lost 2 bases and J lost 6, with 19 bases in between. The CDR3 runs 16 residues. Per germline, CDR1 MNHNY and CDR2 SVGAGI (reference sequence). The CDR3 sequence is CASSYRTGAGNNGYTF. DNA for the CDR3: TGTGCCAGCAGTTACCGTACGGGCGCCGGGAATAATGGCTACACCTTC.

This clonotype was observed many times. This sequence joins TRBV27 and TRBJ2-5; TRBD1 aligns across 7 bases. The CDR3 has 15 residues. Germline lookup yields CDR1 MNHEY and CDR2 SMNVEV (reference sequence). J gave up 5 bases and V 2 bases, and 8 bases lay outside the gene matches. As DNA, the CDR3 is TGTGCCAGCAGTTTAAGCCGGGACAGATGGGAGACCCAGTACTTC. This translates into CASSLSRDRWETQYF.

This clonotype was counted between two and nine times. This rearrangement joins TRBV12-3 or TRBV12-4 to TRBJ1-1, with D perhaps TRBD1 (6 bases). With 7 bases removed from V and 10 bases from J, the gap between germline ends came to 19 bases. This CDR3 is built from 13 residues. CDR3 bases: TGTGCCAGCACCCCGGCCGGGGGCAGGGGAGCTTTCTTT. This sequence encodes CASTPAGGRGAFF.

The rearrangement joins TRBV13 to TRBJ2-5, with TRBD2 matching over 7 bases. The closer fit of TRBJ2-7 to the DNA end suggests the J call may be wrong. The CDR3 consists of 14 residues. The germline V gene has CDR1 PRHDT and CDR2 FYEKMQ (reference sequence). In nucleotides, the CDR3 is TGTGCCAGCAGCCCAAGCGGGACCCCCGACGAGCAGTACTTC. Its protein is CASSPSGTPDEQYF.

The chain couples TRBV9 to TRBJ1-2, with D maybe TRBD1 (5 bases). V was cut by 0 bases and J by 10 bases, with 10 bases left in between. The V gene's germline CDR1 is SGDLS and CDR2 YYNGEE. CDR3 length equals 12 residues. The CDR3 DNA reads TGTGCCAGCAGCGTAGTGGGGGGGGTCTACACCTTC. This gives the protein CASSVVGGVYTF.

As concerns this clonotype: A read error may be the cause here, since a much bigger clone is one base away. V usage is TRBV2 and J usage is TRBJ2-5; D unresolved. Germline V CDR1 and CDR2: SNHLY, FYNNEI. V was cut by 8 bases and J by 3 bases, with 7 bases left in between. The length of the CDR3 is 11 residues. CDR3 amino acids: CASCAEETQYF. The CDR3 nucleotides read TGTGCCAGCTGTGCAGAAGAGACCCAGTACTTC. The full variable domain, its missing parts supplied by reference TRBV2 and TRBJ2-5, is EPEVTQTPSHQVTQMGQEVILRCVPISNHLYFYWYRQILGQKVEFLVSFYNNEISEKSEIFDDQFSVERPDGSNFTLKIRSTKLEDSAMYFCASCAEETQYFGPGTRLLVL.